A few counts support the clone carrying this T cell receptor beta chain. Trimming removed 2 bases at V and 4 bases at J, with 9 bases between. Germline V CDR1 and CDR2: SGHTA, FQGNSA. This CDR3 region has 14 residues. This specimen comes from a study of blood T cell repertoires in COVID-19. Only in-frame clones appear in the TCRdb table, and some are missing; sequencing was by immunoSEQ multiplex PCR. Of 150,000 to 200,000 clones detected, roughly 81% appear once; the ten largest clones hold approximately 10%. V usage is TRBV7-2 and J usage is TRBJ1-5; D is perhaps TRBD1 (6 bases). The specimen sequenced was peripheral blood. The source of this sequence is a woman aged 35 to 49 with COVID-19, enrolled during active disease. The CDR3, as DNA: TGTGCCAGCAGCTTATGGCAGGGGAATCAGCCCCAGCATTTT. Its protein product is CASSLWQGNQPQHF.